This T cell receptor (beta chain) derives from a study of CD8 T cells in ankylosing spondylitis. Study-level results: Earlier work had already found some motif variants in reactive arthritis synovial fluid and blood. As reported, disease-linked clones showed significant enrichment in matched ankylosing spondylitis synovial fluid.

The ends lost 4 bases at V and 5 bases at J; junction bases unmatched: 5. Germline V gives CDR1 MNHEY, CDR2 SVGAGI. The CDR3 loop spans 14 amino acids. A quantitative 5'-RACE method, one with molecular barcodes, was used to make TCR beta libraries. TCRdb re-called the 5' RACE reads through MiXCR, storing one row per CDR3 protein. The sample yields just over 350,000 distinct CDR3 sequences, more than 20% seen once. Details on this clonotype: Its antigen is unidentified.

V is TRBV6-5 and J is TRBJ2-3, with 8 bases matching TRBD2. The source is a male donor with ankylosing spondylitis or in good health (not recorded which). The sample comprised blood, either unsorted or a sorted T cell fraction (not recorded which). The CDR3 DNA sequence: TGTGCCAGCAGTTTCATAGCGGGGCTAGATACGCAGTATTTT. This sequence encodes CASSFIAGLDTQYF.